One sample yielded the 13 T cell receptor beta chains listed below, sequenced in a study of blood T cell repertoires in COVID-19. Sequenced by immunoSEQ multiplex PCR; TCRdb stores in-frame clones only, minus some. The sample has roughly 400,000 clones, 85% to 90% seen once. Material for sequencing was PBMCs or T cells enriched from blood (not recorded which). These receptors were taken from a woman aged 25-40 years who had recovered from COVID-19.

The V and J genes are TRBV5-1 and TRBJ1-2, with D perhaps TRBD1 (6 bases). Between the trimmed V and J ends, which lost 1 base and 5 bases, there was a span of 15 bases. The CDR3 spans 15 residues. CDR1 and CDR2 from the germline V gene are SGHRS and YFSETQ. Written as DNA, the CDR3 is TGCGCCAGCAGCTTGACCAGGGACATAACGTATGGCTACACCTTC. This encodes CASSLTRDITYGYTF.

The V gene is TRBV19, the J gene TRBJ2-3, with 8 bases identical to TRBD1. J was trimmed by 3 bases and V by 4 bases; bases with no gene match: 3. CDR3 length equals 14 residues. Germline V CDR1 and CDR2: LNHDA, SQIVND (reference sequence). Here the CDR3 DNA reads TGTGCCAGTAGTAAACGACAGGGGACAGATACGCAGTATTTT. Amino acids: CASSKRQGTDTQYF.

The rearrangement joins TRBV21-1 to TRBJ2-1; TRBD1 is the table's D call, not checked against the DNA. TRBV21-1 corresponds to a pseudogene. The CDR3 extends over 14 amino acids. CDR3 region: CASSKGQGSNEQFF. The CDR3 DNA reads TGTGCCAGCAGCAAAGGTCAGGGTAGCAATGAGCAGTTCTTC.

V gene TRBV28 combines with J gene TRBJ1-6, with D unclear. V lost 6 bases and J 7 bases, leaving 16 bases between the germline ends. Germline CDR1 reads MDHEN; CDR2 reads SYDVKM. The CDR3 runs to 15 residues. The chain's CDR3 is CASRKTPAENSPLHF. The CDR3 DNA follows: TGTGCCAGCAGAAAGACACCCGCCGAAAATTCACCCCTCCACTTT.

This sequence joins TRBV4-3 and TRBJ2-7; the D gene is possibly TRBD1 (5 bases). The CDR3 loop spans 15 amino acids. Germline V gives CDR1 LGHNA, CDR2 YSLEER. V was shortened by 0 bases and J by 0 bases, with 9 bases between the two germline ends. DNA for the CDR3: TGCGCCAGCAGCCAAGAATTGGACAACTCCTACGAGCAGTACTTC. This gives the protein CASSQELDNSYEQYF.

This chain links TRBV7-6 with TRBJ2-2; 8 nucleotides agree with TRBD2. Germline CDR1 reads SGHVS; CDR2 reads FNYEAQ. V was clipped by 4 bases and J by 2 bases; unmatched bases: 12. This CDR3 region has 18 residues. The CDR3 spells CASSSAPPGRANTGELFF. As DNA, the CDR3 is TGTGCCAGCAGCTCCGCCCCCCCCGGGAGGGCCAACACCGGGGAGCTGTTTTTT. Complete variable domain (other parts from reference TRBV7-6 and TRBJ2-2): GAGVSQSPRYKVTKRGQDVALRCDPISGHVSLYWYRQALGQGPEFLTYFNYEAQQDKSGLPNDRFSAERPEGSISTLTIQRTEQRDSAMYRCASSSAPPGRANTGELFFGEGSRLTVL.

This clone has only a few counts. This sequence joins TRBV25-1 and TRBJ2-7; 7 nucleotides agree with TRBD1. Looked up from germline, CDR1 is MGHDK and CDR2 is SYGVNS. The CDR3 covers 14 residues. V lost 3 bases and J lost 3; bases outside the gene matches: 5. The CDR3 nucleotides are TGTGCCAGCAGTGAGCGACAGGGCAACTACGAGCAGTACTTC. Its protein is CASSERQGNYEQYF.

V is TRBV3-1 (or the pseudogene TRBV3-2) and J is TRBJ1-1; 7 bases align to TRBD1. The ends lost 2 bases at V and 9 bases at J; junction bases unmatched: 9. The CDR3 extends over 14 amino acids. Germline values: CDR1 LGHDT, CDR2 YNNKEL (reference sequence). CDR3 DNA: TGTGCCAGCAGCCAACACGACAGGGAGTCCCAAGCTTTCTTT. Residues: CASSQHDRESQAFF.

V usage is TRBV30 and J usage is TRBJ1-2; TRBD1 aligns across 8 bases. The V gene's germline CDR1 is GTSNPN and CDR2 SVGIG (reference sequence). There are 13 residues in the CDR3. V lost 4 bases to trimming and J lost 5 bases; unmatched junction nucleotides: 6. The CDR3 DNA follows: TGTGCCTGGAATATACAGGGGGGTTATGGCTACACCTTC. Translated: CAWNIQGGYGYTF.

The chain is built from TRBV7-9 and TRBJ1-2; D remains unclear. The CDR3 covers 12 residues. CDR1 and CDR2 from the germline V gene are SEHNR and FQNEAQ (reference sequence). Trimming removed 1 base at V and 8 bases at J, with 8 bases between. The DNA of the CDR3 is TGTGCCAGCAGCTTAGGAGACACCGGCTACACCTTC. This gives the protein CASSLGDTGYTF. Together with reference TRBV7-9 and TRBJ1-2, the CDR3 gives the full variable domain: DTGVSQNPRHKITKRGQNVTFRCDPISEHNRLYWYRQTLGQGPEFLTYFQNEAQLEKSRLLSDRFSAERPKGSFSTLEIQRTEQGDSAMYLCASSLGDTGYTFGSGTRLTVV.

This clone was counted once. This CDR3 is CASSLVQGDYNSPLHF. The CDR3 coding sequence is TGTGCCAGCAGCTTAGTACAGGGGGATTATAATTCACCCCTCCACTTT. The rearrangement uses TRBV11-2 and TRBJ1-6; 8 bases are shared with TRBD1. The CDR3 length is 16 residues. CDR1 is SGHAT, CDR2 FQNNGV, per germline. The V segment lost 1 base and the J segment 4 bases; nucleotides outside the gene matches: 3. The variable domain in full, with the rest retrieved from reference TRBV11-2 and TRBJ1-6, is EAGVAQSPRYKIIEKRQSVAFWCNPISGHATLYWYQQILGQGPKLLIQFQNNGVVDDSQLPKDRFSAERLKGVDSTLKIQPAKLEDSAVYLCASSLVQGDYNSPLHFGNGTRLTVT.

J is TRBJ2-1 and V is TRBV3-1 (or the pseudogene TRBV3-2); a possible D gene is TRBD2 (5 bases). The germline gives CDR1 LGHDT, CDR2 YNNKEL (reference sequence). The CDR3 is made up of 16 amino acids. V shed 2 bases and J shed 5 bases, with 16 bases lying between them. CDR3 nucleotide sequence: TGTGCCAGCAGCCAACGGACTGTGCTCCTAGACAATGAGCAGTTCTTC. As protein: CASSQRTVLLDNEQFF.

The rearrangement joins TRBV7-9 to TRBJ1-2; 9 bases agree with TRBD1. The V gene end was trimmed by 2 bases and the J gene end by 5 bases; junction bases not matched to a gene: 6. CDR3 length equals 15 residues. From germline, CDR1 is SEHNR and CDR2 FQNEAQ (reference sequence). This chain's CDR3 is CASSLMGQGLYGYTF. CDR3 coding DNA: TGTGCCAGCAGCTTAATGGGACAGGGTTTGTATGGCTACACCTTC.